This paragraph reports one T cell receptor beta chain. Its antigen remains undetermined. The CDR3, from cysteine to phenylalanine, totals 16 residues. The protein alone is recorded here. A commercial ELISA kit detecting HCMV-specific IgG in serum was used to determine HCMV serostatus. Peripheral blood mononuclear cells were isolated from blood by Ficoll density gradient centrifugation. Instrument used: Illumina HiSeq 2000. TCR beta cDNA libraries were made by 5'RACE template switching that added a universal primer site and unique molecular identifiers. cDNA synthesis was primed from the TCR beta constant segment, followed by two successive PCR amplification steps. The original methods were these. Reads were demultiplexed and grouped by UMI with MIGEC, and clonotypes were assembled and quantified with MiTCR. To exclude erroneous sequences, any TCR cDNA sequence not supported by at least two reads was discarded. The tcR package was used for downstream repertoire analysis, with clonotypes matched between fractions based on CDR3 nucleotide sequence plus V segment. VDJmatch was used to annotate antigen specificity against VDJdb, with one amino acid substitution in CDR3 allowed. TCRdb reprocessed the reads and assigns one entry to each CDR3 protein sequence, leaving out DNA. TCRdb, not the authors, supplied the V and J calls. The table kept for this sample lists about 550,000 distinct CDR3 sequences. The ten largest make up roughly 3.4% of the sample.

This specimen comes from a study of T cells expressing NK-cell markers (dated by TCRdb to 2020 to 2022). Turning to the overall study: Three sorted T-cell subsets (CD3+CD56+NKG2C+, CD3+CD56+NKG2C- and CD3+CD56-NKG2C+) from under ten donors had their TCR beta-chain repertoires profiled. Among the eight sequenced donors, seven were HCMV-seropositive and one was HCMV-seronegative. The eight sequenced donors were randomly selected healthy volunteers, three men and five women. Libraries were sequenced as 2 x 150 bp reads on Illumina HiSeq 2000/2500, MiSeq or NextSeq.

Overall study outcomes, separate from this receptor: In six donors, the dominant CD3+CD56+NKG2C+ clonotypes were among the top 10 CD8+ clonotypes and accounted for about 1.0-7.5% of CD8+ T cells. Those dominant clonotypes were again the most abundant among CD3+CD56-NKG2C+ cells in a handful of donors, at roughly 25-65%. It remained unclear whether the expanded NKG2C-expressing T cell clones were specific for HCMV antigens.

The rearranged segments are TRBV12-3 or TRBV12-4 and TRBJ2-6; the TRBD2 assignment by TCRdb is unverifiable without DNA. The receptor was isolated from a man younger than 30 in good health. Donor details come from another sample of the same person, matched by shared clones. The sequencing sample was made of blood T cells: a sorted CD56 or NKG2C T cell subset, CD4+ or CD8+ T cells, or bulk PBMC T cells (not recorded which). The CDR3 reads CASSWAGGPGANVLTF.